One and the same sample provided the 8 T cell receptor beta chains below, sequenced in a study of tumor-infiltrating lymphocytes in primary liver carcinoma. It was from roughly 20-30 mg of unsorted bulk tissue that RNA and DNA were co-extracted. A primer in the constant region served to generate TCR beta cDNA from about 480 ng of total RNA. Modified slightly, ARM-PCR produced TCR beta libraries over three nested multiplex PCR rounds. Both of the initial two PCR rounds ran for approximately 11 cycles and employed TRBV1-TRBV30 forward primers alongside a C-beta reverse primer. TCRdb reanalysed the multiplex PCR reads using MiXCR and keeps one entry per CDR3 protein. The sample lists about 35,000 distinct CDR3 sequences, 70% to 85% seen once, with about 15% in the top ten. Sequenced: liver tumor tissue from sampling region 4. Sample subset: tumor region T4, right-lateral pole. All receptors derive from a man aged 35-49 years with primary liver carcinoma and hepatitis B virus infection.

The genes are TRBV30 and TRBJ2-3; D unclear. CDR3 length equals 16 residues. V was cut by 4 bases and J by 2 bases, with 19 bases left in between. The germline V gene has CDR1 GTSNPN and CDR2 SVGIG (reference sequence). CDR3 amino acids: CAWTGPRILYTDTQYF. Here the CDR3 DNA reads TGTGCCTGGACTGGGCCCCGGATCTTATACACAGATACGCAGTATTTT.

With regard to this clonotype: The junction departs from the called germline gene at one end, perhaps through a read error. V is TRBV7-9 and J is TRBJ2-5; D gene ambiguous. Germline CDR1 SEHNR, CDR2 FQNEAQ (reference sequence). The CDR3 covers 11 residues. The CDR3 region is CASSLKETWCF. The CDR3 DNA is TGTGCCAGCAGCCTGAAAGAGACCTGGTGCTTC.

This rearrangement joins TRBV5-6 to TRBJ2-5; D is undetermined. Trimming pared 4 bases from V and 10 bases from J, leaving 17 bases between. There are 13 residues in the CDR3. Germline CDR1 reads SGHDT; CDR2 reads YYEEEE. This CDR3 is CASSNTGRAIQYF. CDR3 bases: TGTGCCAGCAGCAATACCGGCCGGGCCATCCAGTACTTC.

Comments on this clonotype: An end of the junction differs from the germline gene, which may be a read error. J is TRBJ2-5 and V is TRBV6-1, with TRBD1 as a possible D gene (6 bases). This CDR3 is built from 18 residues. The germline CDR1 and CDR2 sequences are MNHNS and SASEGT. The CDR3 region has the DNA TGTGCCAACAGTGAAAATTTAATGGGGGCGGCTGTTGGAGAGACCCAGTACTTC. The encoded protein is CANSENLMGAAVGETQYF.

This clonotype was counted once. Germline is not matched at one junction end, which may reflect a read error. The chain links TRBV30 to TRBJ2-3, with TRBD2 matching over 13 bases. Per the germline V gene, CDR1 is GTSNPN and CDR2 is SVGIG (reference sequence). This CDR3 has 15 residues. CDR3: CAWSGTSGRVDTQYF. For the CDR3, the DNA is TGTGCCTGGAGTGGGACTAGCGGGAGAGTAGATACGCAGTACTTT.

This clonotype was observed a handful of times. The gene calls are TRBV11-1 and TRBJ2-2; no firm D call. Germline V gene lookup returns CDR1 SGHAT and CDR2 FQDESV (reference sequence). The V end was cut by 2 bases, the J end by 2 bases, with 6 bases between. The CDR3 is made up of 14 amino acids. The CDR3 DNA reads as TGTGCCAGCAGCTTATGGGCAAACACCGGGGAGCTGTTTTTT. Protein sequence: CASSLWANTGELFF. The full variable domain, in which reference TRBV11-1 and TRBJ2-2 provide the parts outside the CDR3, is EAEVAQSPRYKITEKSQAVAFWCDPISGHATLYWYRQILGQGPELLVQFQDESVVDDSQLPKDRFSAERLKGVDSTLKIQPAELGDSAMYLCASSLWANTGELFFGEGSRLTVL.

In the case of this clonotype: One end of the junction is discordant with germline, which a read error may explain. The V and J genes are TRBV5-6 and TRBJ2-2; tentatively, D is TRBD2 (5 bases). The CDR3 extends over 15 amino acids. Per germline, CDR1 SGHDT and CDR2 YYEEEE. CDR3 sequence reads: CASSLAPGVTGELFF. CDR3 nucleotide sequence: TGCGCTAGCAGCTTGGCACCCGGAGTCACCGGGGAGCTGTTTTTT.

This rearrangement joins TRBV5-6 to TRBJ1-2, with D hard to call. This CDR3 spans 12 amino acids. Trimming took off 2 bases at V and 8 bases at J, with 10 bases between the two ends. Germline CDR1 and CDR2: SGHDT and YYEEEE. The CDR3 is CASSFGKSGYTF. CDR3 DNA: TGTGCCAGCAGCTTCGGGAAATCCGGCTACACCTTC.